One sample yielded the 13 T cell receptor beta chains listed below, sequenced in a study of response to subunit inactivated influenza vaccine. TCRdb reanalysed the RT-PCR reads using MiXCR and keeps one entry per CDR3 protein. This table has about 310,000 distinct CDR3 sequences, about 20% appearing once. Sequenced material: PBMCs from blood, taken approximately 22 months after vaccination. The receptors were sampled from a man in his fifties or sixties who received an inactivated influenza vaccine.

J is TRBJ2-3 and V is TRBV29-1; no firm D call. The length of the CDR3 is 13 residues. Germline assignment: CDR1 SQVTM and CDR2 ANQGSEA. V lost 2 bases and J lost 2, with 8 bases in between. The DNA of the CDR3 is TGCAGCGTTGAAATGCGCTTCACAGATACGCAGTATTTT. It is translated as CSVEMRFTDTQYF.

The chain carries TRBV7-9 and TRBJ1-5; the D gene is possibly TRBD1 (5 bases). Looked up from germline, CDR1 is SEHNR and CDR2 is FQNEAQ (reference sequence). Between the trimmed V and J ends, which lost 1 base and 3 bases, there was a span of 13 bases. The CDR3 runs 16 residues. The DNA of the CDR3 is TGTGCCAGCAGCTTAGTCAAAGGACAAAACAATCAGCCCCAGCATTTT. It is translated as CASSLVKGQNNQPQHF.

This clonotype has a count of ten or more. The chain recombines TRBV7-9 with TRBJ1-2; D is undetermined. Per germline, CDR1 SEHNR and CDR2 FQNEAQ (reference sequence). The CDR3 is 12 amino acids. V was shortened by 5 bases and J by 8 bases, with 12 bases between the two germline ends. CDR3 coding DNA: TGTGCCAGCAGCCCCCCTCAAGGGGGCTACACCTTC. This sequence encodes CASSPPQGGYTF.

The genes are TRBV5-5 and TRBJ1-2; no definite D call. This CDR3 is built from 14 residues. Germline V gives CDR1 SGHKS, CDR2 YYEKEE (reference sequence). V lost 4 bases to trimming and J lost 8 bases, with 18 bases between them. The CDR3 here is CASSLYPGGGGYTF. CDR3 DNA sequence: TGTGCCAGCAGCCTATACCCAGGCGGTGGGGGCTACACCTTC.

In its sample, this clonotype was seen a few times. This chain connects TRBV7-2 to TRBJ2-4; D unclear. This CDR3 is 16 amino acids long. Per germline, CDR1 SGHTA and CDR2 FQGNSA. V was clipped by 0 bases and J by 5 bases, with 14 bases between them. The CDR3: CASSLAWAEWENIQYF. CDR3 coding DNA: TGTGCCAGCAGCTTAGCGTGGGCGGAATGGGAAAACATTCAGTACTTC. The full variable domain, completed using reference TRBV7-2 and TRBJ2-4, is GAGVSQSPSNKVTEKGKDVELRCDPISGHTALYWYRQSLGQGLEFLIYFQGNSAPDKSGLPSDRFSAERTGGSVSTLTIQRTQQEDSAVYLCASSLAWAEWENIQYFGAGTRLSVL.

This clonotype was found many times. CDR3 DNA: TGCAGTGCTAGAGGGATGAACACTGAAGCTTTCTTT. This encodes CSARGMNTEAFF. J is TRBJ1-1 and V is TRBV20-1; D remains ambiguous. Trimming cost V 1 base and J 0 bases, with 3 bases left between them. This CDR3 comprises 12 residues. Germline V lookup: CDR1 DFQATT, CDR2 SNEGSKA (reference sequence).

There are a few counts of this clonotype. The genes are TRBV5-4 and TRBJ2-1, with 15 bases that match TRBD2. The germline V gene encodes CDR1 SGHNT and CDR2 YYREEE (reference sequence). The CDR3 is 19 amino acids. V dropped 0 bases and J dropped 4; count of bases not matched to a gene: 8. The CDR3 reads CASSLVLWGLAGGYNEQFF. CDR3 nucleotides: TGTGCCAGCAGCTTGGTTCTTTGGGGACTAGCGGGGGGTTACAATGAGCAGTTCTTC. The whole variable domain, filled in from reference TRBV5-4 and TRBJ2-1, reads ETGVTQSPTHLIKTRGQQVTLRCSSQSGHNTVSWYQQALGQGPQFIFQYYREEENGRGNFPPRFSGLQFPNYSSELNVNALELDDSALYLCASSLVLWGLAGGYNEQFFGPGTRLTVL.

This clonotype has a count of ten or more. The rearrangement uses TRBV29-1 and TRBJ1-4; D not certain. This CDR3 is built from 13 residues. Germline loops: CDR1 SQVTM, CDR2 ANQGSEA. The germline V and J ends were trimmed by 1 base and 8 bases, with 11 bases remaining between them. This CDR3 is CSVEGREREKLFF. The CDR3 DNA reads as TGCAGCGTTGAAGGCCGGGAGAGGGAAAAACTGTTTTTT.

CDR3 sequence reads: CASSNRLSQETQYF. CDR3 nucleotides: TGTGCCAGCAGCAACAGGTTATCTCAAGAGACCCAGTACTTC. This chain uses TRBV3-1 with TRBJ2-5, with D tentatively TRBD1 (5 bases). The CDR3 consists of 14 residues. Germline lookup yields CDR1 LGHDT and CDR2 YNNKEL (reference sequence). V dropped 5 bases and J dropped 2 bases, with 12 bases sitting between them.

The sample holds many counts of this clonotype. The rearrangement uses TRBV15 and TRBJ1-4; 9 nucleotides agree with TRBD1. The CDR3 is 17 residues long. CDR1 is LNHNV and CDR2 is YYDKDF in the germline V gene (reference sequence). Trimming removed 5 bases from V and 3 bases from J; junction bases left unmatched: 10. The chain's CDR3 is CATSRDRVLSANEKLFF. In nucleotides, the CDR3 is TGTGCCACCAGCCGGGACAGGGTTTTGTCGGCTAATGAAAAACTGTTTTTT.

This clonotype was detected ten times or more. CDR3 residues: CASSEDNNQPQHF. The CDR3 coding sequence is TGTGCCAGCAGCGAGGACAACAATCAGCCCCAGCATTTT. The rearrangement links TRBV7-9 to TRBJ1-5; TRBD1 is a possible D gene (5 bases). The CDR3 sequence is 13 residues long. V dropped 5 bases and J dropped 3 bases, with 8 bases sitting between them. Germline CDR1 SEHNR, CDR2 FQNEAQ (reference sequence).

There are a few counts of this clonotype. The V gene is TRBV29-1, the J gene TRBJ2-3, with D unclear. V was trimmed by 1 base and J by 4 bases, leaving 9 bases between them. CDR3 size: 13 residues. Germline CDR1 SQVTM, CDR2 ANQGSEA. The CDR3 protein is CSVEGRVADTQYF. The CDR3 DNA is TGCAGCGTTGAAGGCCGAGTAGCAGATACGCAGTATTTT.

The chain employs TRBV12-3 or TRBV12-4 and TRBJ1-5, with D unclear. V lost 4 bases to trimming and J lost 6 bases, with 10 bases between them. This CDR3 has 13 amino acids. CDR3 coding DNA: TGTGCCAGCAGTTGGAGCGAGGGTCAGCCCCAGCATTTT. It specifies CASSWSEGQPQHF.